Shown below are 2 T cell receptor beta chains from a single sample sequenced in a study of response to subunit inactivated influenza vaccine (dated by TCRdb to about 2018). The time point label for this specimen denotes: approximately 40 days after influenza vaccine administration. Libraries were made using RT-PCR. Reads for this sample came from an Illumina HiSeq 2500. TCRdb itself trimmed the public reads at Q25 with fastp, ran MiXCR and retained productive beta chains. Each entry merges the rows of one CDR3 protein and shows their most common DNA and genes. Counted in this sample were approximately 500,000 distinct CDR3 sequences; roughly 13% of them appeared once. The top ten clones comprise over 10% of the sample. Material: PBMCs from blood, obtained about 40 days after vaccination. These receptors came from a man in his fifties who received an inactivated influenza vaccine. Donor details come from another sample of the same person, matched by shared clones.

The gene calls are TRBV29-1 and TRBJ2-2; D may be TRBD1 (6 bases). The CDR3 loop spans 16 amino acids. V shed 0 bases and J shed 1 base, with 12 bases lying between them. CDR1 is SQVTM and CDR2 is ANQGSEA in the germline V gene. CDR3 sequence (DNA): TGCAGCGTTGAAGATCGAACAGGGAGGAACACCGGGGAGCTGTTTTTT. Its translation is CSVEDRTGRNTGELFF.

CDR3 bases: TGCGCCAGCAGCCAAGGCCCGGCCGATCAGCCCCAGCATTTT. It yields the protein CASSQGPADQPQHF. This rearrangement joins TRBV4-1 to TRBJ1-5; the D is unclear. This CDR3 is 14 amino acids long. Germline CDR1 is MGHRA and CDR2 is YSYEKL. Trimming took 1 base from V and 5 from J, leaving 9 bases between them.